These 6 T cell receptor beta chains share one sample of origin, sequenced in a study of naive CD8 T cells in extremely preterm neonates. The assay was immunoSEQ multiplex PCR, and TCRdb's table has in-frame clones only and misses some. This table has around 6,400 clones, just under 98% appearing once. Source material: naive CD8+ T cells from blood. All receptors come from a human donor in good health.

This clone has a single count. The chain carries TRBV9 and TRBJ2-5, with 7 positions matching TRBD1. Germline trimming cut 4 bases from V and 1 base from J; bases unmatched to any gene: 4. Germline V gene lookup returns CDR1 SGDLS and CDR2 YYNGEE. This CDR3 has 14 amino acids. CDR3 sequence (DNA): TGTGCCAGCAGCCCCTGGGACAGCCAAGAGACCCAGTACTTC. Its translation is CASSPWDSQETQYF. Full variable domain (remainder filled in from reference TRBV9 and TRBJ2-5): DSGVTQTPKHLITATGQRVTLRCSPRSGDLSVYWYQQSLDQGLQFLIQYYNGEERAKGNILERFSAQQFPDLHSELNLSSLELGDSALYFCASSPWDSQETQYFGPGTRLLVL.

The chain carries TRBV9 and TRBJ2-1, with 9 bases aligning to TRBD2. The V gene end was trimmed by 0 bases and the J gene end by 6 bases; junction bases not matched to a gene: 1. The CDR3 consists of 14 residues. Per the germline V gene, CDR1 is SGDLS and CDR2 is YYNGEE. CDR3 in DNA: TGTGCCAGCAGCGTAGCGGGACTAGCCAATGAGCAGTTCTTC. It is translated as CASSVAGLANEQFF. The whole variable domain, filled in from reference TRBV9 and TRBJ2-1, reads DSGVTQTPKHLITATGQRVTLRCSPRSGDLSVYWYQQSLDQGLQFLIQYYNGEERAKGNILERFSAQQFPDLHSELNLSSLELGDSALYFCASSVAGLANEQFFGPGTRLTVL.

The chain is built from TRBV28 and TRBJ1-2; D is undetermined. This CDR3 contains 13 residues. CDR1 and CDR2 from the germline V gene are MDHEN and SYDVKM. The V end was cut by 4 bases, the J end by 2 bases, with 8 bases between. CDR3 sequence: CASSSRFNYGYTF. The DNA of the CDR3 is TGTGCCAGCAGTTCTAGGTTCAACTATGGCTACACCTTC.

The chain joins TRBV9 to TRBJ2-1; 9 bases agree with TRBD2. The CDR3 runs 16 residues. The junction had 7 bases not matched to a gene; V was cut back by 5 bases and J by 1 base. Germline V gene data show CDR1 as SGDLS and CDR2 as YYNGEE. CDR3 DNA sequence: TGTGCCAGCAGTTATAGCGGGGGAGGGTCCTACAATGAGCAGTTCTTC. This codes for CASSYSGGGSYNEQFF.

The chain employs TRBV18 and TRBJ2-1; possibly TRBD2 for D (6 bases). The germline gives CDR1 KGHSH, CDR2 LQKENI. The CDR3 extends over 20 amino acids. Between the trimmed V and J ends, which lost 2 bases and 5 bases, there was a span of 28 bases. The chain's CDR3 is CASSPASVPLSGQTDNEQFF. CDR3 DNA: TGTGCCAGCTCACCAGCGTCGGTCCCGTTAAGCGGGCAAACGGACAATGAGCAGTTCTTC.

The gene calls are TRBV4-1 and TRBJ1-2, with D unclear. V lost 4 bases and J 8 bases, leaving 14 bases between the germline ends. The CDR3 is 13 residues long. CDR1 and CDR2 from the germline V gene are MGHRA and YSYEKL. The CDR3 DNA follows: TGCGCCAGCAGCCCGTCAATGGCCCTGGGCTACACCTTC. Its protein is CASSPSMALGYTF.